This T cell receptor beta chain comes out of a study of T cell responses to AZD1222 COVID-19 vaccine. Germline-derived CDR1 and CDR2 are MNHEY and SVGAGI. Trimming cost V 7 bases and J 5 bases; bases outside gene matches: 14. This CDR3 region has 15 residues. Regarding this clone: Its antigen is not identified.

Study-wide results and limits: There were vaccine-associated CD4 TCRs across spike, dominant at 160-218 and 743-854.

Only in-frame clones appear in the TCRdb table, and some are missing; sequencing was by immunoSEQ multiplex PCR. The table records about 83,000 clones, approximately 87% of them present only once. The material was peripheral blood, obtained on day 0 of MenACWY control vaccination. The sequence came from an adult in good health. V usage is TRBV6-5 and J usage is TRBJ2-7; 7 positions match TRBD2. CDR3 sequence: CASNEGLVGRNEQYF. The CDR3 DNA reads TGTGCCAGCAACGAAGGACTAGTCGGGAGAAACGAGCAGTACTTC.